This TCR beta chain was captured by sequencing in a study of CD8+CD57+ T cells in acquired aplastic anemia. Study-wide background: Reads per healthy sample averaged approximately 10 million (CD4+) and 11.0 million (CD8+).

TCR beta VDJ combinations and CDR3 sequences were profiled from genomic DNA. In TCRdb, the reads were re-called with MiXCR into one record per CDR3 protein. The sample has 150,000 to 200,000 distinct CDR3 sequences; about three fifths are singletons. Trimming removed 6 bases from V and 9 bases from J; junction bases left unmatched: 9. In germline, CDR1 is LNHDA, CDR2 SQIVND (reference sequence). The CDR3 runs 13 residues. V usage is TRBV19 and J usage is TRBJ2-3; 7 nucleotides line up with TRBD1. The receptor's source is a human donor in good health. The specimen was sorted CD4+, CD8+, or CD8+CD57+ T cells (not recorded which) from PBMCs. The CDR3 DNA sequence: TGTGCCAGTAGCGGGACAGTCGGGATAACGCAGTATTTT. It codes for CASSGTVGITQYF.